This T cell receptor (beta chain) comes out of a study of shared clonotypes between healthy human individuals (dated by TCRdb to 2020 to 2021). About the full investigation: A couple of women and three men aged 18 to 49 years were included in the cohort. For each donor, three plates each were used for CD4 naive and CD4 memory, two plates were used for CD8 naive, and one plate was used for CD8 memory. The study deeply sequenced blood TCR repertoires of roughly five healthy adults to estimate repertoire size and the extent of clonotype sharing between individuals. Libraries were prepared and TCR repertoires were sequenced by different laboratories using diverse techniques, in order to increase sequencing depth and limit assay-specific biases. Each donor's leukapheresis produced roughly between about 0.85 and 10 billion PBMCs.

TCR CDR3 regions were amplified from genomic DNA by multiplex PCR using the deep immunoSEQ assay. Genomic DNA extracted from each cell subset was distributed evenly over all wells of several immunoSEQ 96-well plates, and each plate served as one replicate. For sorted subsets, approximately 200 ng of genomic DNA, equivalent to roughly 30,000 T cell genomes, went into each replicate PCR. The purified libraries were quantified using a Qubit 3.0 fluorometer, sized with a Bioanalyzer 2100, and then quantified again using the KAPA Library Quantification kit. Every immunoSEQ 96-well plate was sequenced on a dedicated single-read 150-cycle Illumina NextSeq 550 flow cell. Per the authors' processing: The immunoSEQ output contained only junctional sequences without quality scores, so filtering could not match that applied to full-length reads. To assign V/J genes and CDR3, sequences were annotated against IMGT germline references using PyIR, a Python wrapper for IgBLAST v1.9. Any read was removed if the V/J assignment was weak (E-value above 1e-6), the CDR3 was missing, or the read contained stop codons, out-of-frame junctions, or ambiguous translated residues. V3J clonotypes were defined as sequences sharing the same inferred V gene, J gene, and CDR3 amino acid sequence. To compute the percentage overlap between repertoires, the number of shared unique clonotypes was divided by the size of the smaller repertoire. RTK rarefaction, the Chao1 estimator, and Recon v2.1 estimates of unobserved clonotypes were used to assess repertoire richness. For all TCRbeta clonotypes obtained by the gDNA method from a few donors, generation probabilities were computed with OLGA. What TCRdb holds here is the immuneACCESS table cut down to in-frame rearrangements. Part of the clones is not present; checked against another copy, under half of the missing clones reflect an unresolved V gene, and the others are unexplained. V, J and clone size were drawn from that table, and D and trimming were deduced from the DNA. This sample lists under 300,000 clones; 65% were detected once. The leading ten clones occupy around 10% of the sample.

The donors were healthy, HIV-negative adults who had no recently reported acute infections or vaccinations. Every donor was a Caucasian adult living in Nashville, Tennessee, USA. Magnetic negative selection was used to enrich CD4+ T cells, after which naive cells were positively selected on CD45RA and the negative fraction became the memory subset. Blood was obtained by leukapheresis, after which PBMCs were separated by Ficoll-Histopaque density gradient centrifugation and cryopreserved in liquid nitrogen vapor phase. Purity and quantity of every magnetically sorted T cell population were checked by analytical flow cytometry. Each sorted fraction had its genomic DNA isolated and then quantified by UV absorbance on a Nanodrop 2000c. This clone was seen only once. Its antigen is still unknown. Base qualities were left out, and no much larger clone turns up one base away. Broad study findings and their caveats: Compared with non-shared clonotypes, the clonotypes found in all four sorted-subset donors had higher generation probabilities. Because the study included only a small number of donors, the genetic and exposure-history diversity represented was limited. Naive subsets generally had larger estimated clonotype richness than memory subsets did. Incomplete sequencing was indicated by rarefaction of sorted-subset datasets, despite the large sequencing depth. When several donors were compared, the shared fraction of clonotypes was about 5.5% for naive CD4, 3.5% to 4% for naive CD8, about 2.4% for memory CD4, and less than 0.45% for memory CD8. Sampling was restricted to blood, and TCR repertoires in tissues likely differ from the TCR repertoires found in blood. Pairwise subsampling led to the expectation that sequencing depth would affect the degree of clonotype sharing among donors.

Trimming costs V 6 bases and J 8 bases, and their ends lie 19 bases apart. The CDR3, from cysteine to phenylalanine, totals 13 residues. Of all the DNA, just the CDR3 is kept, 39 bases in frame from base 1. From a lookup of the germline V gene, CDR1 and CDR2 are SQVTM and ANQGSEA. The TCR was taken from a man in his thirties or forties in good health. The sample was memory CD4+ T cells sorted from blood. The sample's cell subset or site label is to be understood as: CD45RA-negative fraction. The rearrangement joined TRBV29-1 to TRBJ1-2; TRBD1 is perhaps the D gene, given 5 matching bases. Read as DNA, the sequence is TGCAGCGTGGACGGTAGTGCGCGGGACGGCTACACCTTC. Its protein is CSVDGSARDGYTF.